A single sample is the source of the 32 T cell receptor beta chains below, sequenced in a study of T-cell memory formation after mild COVID-19. TCRdb analysed the 5' RACE reads with MiXCR anew, one entry per CDR3 protein. The sample consists of approximately 230,000 distinct CDR3 sequences, 16% of them appearing once. Sequencing was performed on PBMCs or a T cell subset sorted from them (not recorded which). All receptors derive from a man between 18 and 35 years old who had mild COVID-19 (a few samples of this study predate the infection). Cell type and time point are not known.

The chain joins TRBV27 to TRBJ2-7, with TRBD2 matching over 11 bases. The ends lost 5 bases at V and 3 bases at J; junction bases unmatched: 6. Per germline, CDR1 MNHEY and CDR2 SMNVEV (reference sequence). This CDR3 contains 15 residues. In DNA form, the CDR3 reads TGTGCCAGCAGTCCTTACCTAGCGGGGGGCTACGAGCAGTACTTC. It encodes CASSPYLAGGYEQYF.

This chain links TRBV29-1 with TRBJ2-3; the D is unclear. With 4 bases removed from V and 3 bases from J, the gap between germline ends came to 11 bases. The CDR3 runs 13 residues. Germline V gene sequence: CDR1 SQVTM, CDR2 ANQGSEA. The CDR3 nucleotides read TGCAGCGTTGTGGTCTCAGCTACAGATACGCAGTATTTT. Translation: CSVVVSATDTQYF.

This clonotype showed up many times. Mismatch with germline at one junction end may stem from a read error. V and J are TRBV5-1 and TRBJ1-1, with 11 bases matching TRBD1. From germline, CDR1 is SGHRS and CDR2 YFSETQ. The CDR3 sequence is 14 residues long. The CDR3 sequence: CASSTGTGGTEAFF. The CDR3 DNA is TGTGCCAGCAGCACTGGGACAGGGGGTACTGAAGCTTTCTTT. Using reference TRBV5-1 and TRBJ1-1 for the parts outside the CDR3, the full variable domain is KAGVTQTPRYLIKTRGQQVTLSCSPISGHRSVSWYQQTPGQGLQFLFEYFSETQRNKGNFPGRFSGRQFSNSRSEMNVSTLELGDSALYLCASSTGTGGTEAFFGQGTRLTVV.

This clonotype was seen ten or more times. The chain uses TRBV6-4 and TRBJ2-3, with D perhaps TRBD1 (5 bases). V lost 3 bases and J 3 bases, leaving 7 bases between the germline ends. The CDR3 contains 13 residues. Germline V gene data show CDR1 as MRHNA and CDR2 as SNTAGT. The CDR3 sequence is CASSDQGTDTQYF. The CDR3 nucleotides are TGTGCCAGCAGTGATCAGGGTACAGATACGCAGTATTTT.

This chain connects TRBV4-3 to TRBJ1-6; D is undetermined. Trimming cost V 4 bases and J 10 bases, with 17 bases left between them. Germline assignment: CDR1 LGHNA and CDR2 YSLEER. The CDR3 totals 15 residues. In nucleotides, the CDR3 is TGCGCCAGCAGCCGAGAGACCGGGAACTTCTCACCCCTCCACTTT. Translated, it gives CASSRETGNFSPLHF.

The table lists this clonotype with many counts. V gene TRBV5-6 combines with J gene TRBJ2-7, with 10 bases lining up with TRBD1. Trimming removed 0 bases from V and 5 bases from J; junction bases left unmatched: 8. This CDR3 contains 16 residues. Per germline, CDR1 SGHDT and CDR2 YYEEEE. The CDR3 protein is CASSLGPGTGADEQYV. The CDR3 region has the DNA TGTGCCAGCAGCTTGGGGCCCGGGACAGGGGCGGACGAGCAGTACGTC.

J is TRBJ2-4 and V is TRBV11-3, with TRBD1 as a possible D gene (5 bases). The CDR3 extends over 15 amino acids. Germline CDR1 SGHNT, CDR2 YENEEA. Between the trimmed V and J ends, which lost 0 bases and 6 bases, there was a span of 12 bases. CDR3 protein: CASSLDTREGNIQYF. CDR3 sequence (DNA): TGTGCCAGCAGCTTAGATACCAGGGAAGGAAACATTCAGTACTTC. Drawing the rest from reference TRBV11-3 and TRBJ2-4, the complete variable domain is EAGVVQSPRYKIIEKKQPVAFWCNPISGHNTLYWYLQNLGQGPELLIRYENEEAVDDSQLPKDRFSAERLKGVDSTLKIQPAELGDSAVYLCASSLDTREGNIQYFGAGTRLSVL.

This clonotype was counted between two and nine times. The chain is built from TRBV7-2 and TRBJ2-7, with D maybe TRBD2 (6 bases). The CDR3 has 15 amino acids. Trimming left V 0 bases short and J 0 bases short, with 9 bases between. CDR1 SGHTA and CDR2 FQGNSA come from the germline V gene. This chain's CDR3 is CASSLAPGASYEQYV. CDR3 in DNA: TGTGCCAGCAGCTTAGCTCCGGGAGCCTCCTACGAGCAGTACGTC.

This clonotype has just a few counts. The gene calls are TRBV12-3 or TRBV12-4 and TRBJ2-1; no clear D gene. The CDR3 extends over 11 amino acids. V gave up 9 bases and J gave up 4 bases, with 7 bases separating them. The CDR3 DNA sequence: TGTGCCAGTCTGGGTTACAATGAGCAGTTCTTC. Translated: CASLGYNEQFF.

This clonotype was seen a few times. The chain couples TRBV5-1 to TRBJ2-1; 8 bases fit TRBD1. Trimming took 4 bases from V and 1 from J; bases not matched to a gene: 4. The germline V gene has CDR1 SGHRS and CDR2 YFSETQ. CDR3 size: 15 residues. CDR3 DNA sequence: TGCGCCAGCAGCCTACAGGGGGTGTCCTACAATGAGCAGTTCTTC. Translation gives CASSLQGVSYNEQFF.

The rearrangement uses TRBV7-9 and TRBJ2-5; no clear D gene. The V and J ends lost 3 bases and 5 bases respectively, with 13 bases between them. Germline V CDR1 and CDR2: SEHNR, FQNEAQ (reference sequence). This CDR3 has 14 amino acids. This chain's CDR3 is CASSLVPDEETQYF. CDR3 nucleotide sequence: TGTGCCAGCAGCTTGGTCCCGGACGAGGAGACCCAGTACTTC.

In its sample, this clonotype was seen a few times. The chain carries TRBV2 and TRBJ2-1; D ambiguous. The CDR3 contains 10 residues. Trimming took 4 bases from V and 9 from J, leaving 4 bases between them. Germline CDR1 is SNHLY and CDR2 is FYNNEI. CDR3 nucleotide sequence: TGTGCCAGCAGTGCCACTGAGCAGTTCTTC. Protein: CASSATEQFF.

This clonotype showed up just a few times. This rearrangement joins TRBV18 to TRBJ2-7, with 9 bases identical to TRBD2. The trim removed 4 bases at V and 4 bases at J, leaving 2 bases unmatched. Per the germline V gene, CDR1 is KGHSH and CDR2 is LQKENI. This CDR3 has 13 residues. The CDR3: CASSLGLAYEQYF. The CDR3 nucleotides read TGTGCCAGCTCACTCGGACTAGCGTACGAGCAGTACTTC.

Notes on this clonotype: One junction end disagrees with the germline gene, perhaps due to a read error. In nucleotides, the CDR3 is TGTGCCGGCAGCTGGGACGGCAATCAGCCCCAGCATTTT. Its protein product is CAGSWDGNQPQHF. This rearrangement joins TRBV7-9 to TRBJ1-5; weak D call: TRBD1 (5 bases). The CDR3 covers 13 residues. The germline V gene has CDR1 SEHNR and CDR2 FQNEAQ (reference sequence).

This clonotype was seen only a few times. This rearrangement joins TRBV5-1 to TRBJ2-3; 7 bases line up with TRBD2. Germline V gene sequence: CDR1 SGHRS, CDR2 YFSETQ. J lost 5 bases, V lost 4 bases, and 4 bases had no gene match. The CDR3 runs 13 residues. The CDR3 sequence is CASSRIAGDTQYF. For the CDR3, the DNA is TGCGCCAGCAGCAGGATAGCGGGAGATACGCAGTATTTT.

J is TRBJ2-5 and V is TRBV19; no clear D. The CDR3 has 13 residues. V was cut by 5 bases and J by 1 base, with 8 bases left in between. Germline loops: CDR1 LNHDA, CDR2 SQIVND (reference sequence). CDR3 protein: CASSSDGQETQYF. The CDR3 DNA reads as TGTGCCAGTAGTTCGGACGGCCAAGAGACCCAGTACTTC. The full variable domain, in which reference TRBV19 and TRBJ2-5 provide the parts outside the CDR3, is DGGITQSPKYLFRKEGQNVTLSCEQNLNHDAMYWYRQDPGQGLRLIYYSQIVNDFQKGDIAEGYSVSREKKESFPLTVTSAQKNPTAFYLCASSSDGQETQYFGPGTRLLVL.

This chain links TRBV4-3 with TRBJ1-6, with D possibly being TRBD1 (5 bases). The V gene lost 0 bases and the J gene lost 7 bases, with 13 bases spanning the gap. Germline CDR1 is LGHNA and CDR2 is YSLEER. This CDR3 comprises 16 residues. Written as DNA, the CDR3 is TGCGCCAGCAGCCAAGAACAGGCGAGCGGGAATTCACCCCTCCACTTT. The encoded protein is CASSQEQASGNSPLHF.

This clonotype came up a few times. This chain connects TRBV19 to TRBJ2-3; D remains unclear. Germline loops: CDR1 LNHDA, CDR2 SQIVND (reference sequence). Trimming removed 5 bases at V and 1 base at J, with 13 bases between. The CDR3 extends over 15 amino acids. The CDR3 protein is CASSPGLFRTDTQYF. In DNA, the CDR3 is TGTGCCAGTAGTCCCGGCCTCTTTCGCACAGATACGCAGTATTTT.

In its sample, this clonotype was seen many times. CDR3 amino acids: CAWSVQGAETQYF. The CDR3 DNA follows: TGTGCCTGGAGTGTACAGGGGGCTGAGACCCAGTACTTC. This chain links TRBV30 with TRBJ2-5, with 9 positions matching TRBD1. Germline trimming cut 0 bases from V and 5 bases from J; bases unmatched to any gene: 1. The length of the CDR3 is 13 residues. Germline V lookup: CDR1 GTSNPN, CDR2 SVGIG (reference sequence).

This clonotype was picked up a small number of times. This chain connects TRBV5-4 to TRBJ1-1; D unresolved. Trimming shortened V by 3 bases and J by 1 base, and 10 bases separated the two germline ends. Germline CDR1 and CDR2: SGHNT and YYREEE (reference sequence). The length of the CDR3 is 14 residues. The CDR3 spells CASSSISGNTEAFF. The CDR3 DNA reads TGTGCCAGCAGCTCCATCTCAGGGAACACTGAAGCTTTCTTT.

This clonotype was found a few times. The chain carries TRBV12-3 or TRBV12-4 and TRBJ2-3, with D maybe TRBD2 (6 bases). Between the trimmed V and J ends, which lost 6 bases and 2 bases, there was a span of 15 bases. This CDR3 contains 15 residues. This CDR3 reads CASSQTSPPTDTQYF. The CDR3, as DNA: TGTGCCAGCAGCCAGACTAGTCCCCCCACAGATACGCAGTATTTT.

The chain uses TRBV6-6 and TRBJ2-3, with a tentative D call TRBD2 (6 bases). CDR1 MNHNY and CDR2 SVGAGI come from the germline V gene (reference sequence). The CDR3 sequence is 13 residues long. The V gene lost 6 bases and the J gene lost 2 bases, with 9 bases spanning the gap. The CDR3 protein is CASSWGVTDTQYF. The CDR3 nucleotides are TGTGCCAGCAGCTGGGGGGTCACAGATACGCAGTATTTT.

In this sample, this clonotype turned up a few times. The rearrangement joins TRBV28 to TRBJ2-3, with D hard to call. Per the germline V gene, CDR1 is MDHEN and CDR2 is SYDVKM. The CDR3 totals 11 residues. Trimming pared 5 bases from V and 7 bases from J, leaving 7 bases between. The CDR3 here is CASSETHTQYF. The DNA for the CDR3 is TGTGCCAGCAGTGAAACCCATACGCAGTATTTT.

The chain employs TRBV6-5 and TRBJ1-4; D is perhaps TRBD1 (6 bases). V was shortened by 5 bases and J by 0 bases, with 13 bases between the two germline ends. There are 16 residues in the CDR3. The germline CDR1 and CDR2 sequences are MNHEY and SVGAGI. The CDR3 protein is CASSTRGAATNEKLFF. In DNA, the CDR3 is TGTGCCAGCAGTACGCGGGGGGCTGCAACTAATGAAAAACTGTTTTTT.

V usage is TRBV12-3 or TRBV12-4 and J usage is TRBJ2-6; maybe TRBD1 (6 bases). Trimming took 7 bases from V and 4 from J, leaving 29 bases between them. CDR3 length equals 20 residues. The CDR3 loop is CASTLRGRGIRSEGANVLTF. CDR3 DNA: TGTGCCAGCACCCTCCGGGGAAGGGGGATAAGGTCGGAAGGGGCCAACGTCCTGACTTTC.

In this sample, this clonotype turned up a few times. The rearrangement uses TRBV20-1 and TRBJ1-2; 9 bases are a match to TRBD1. Trimming took 6 bases from V and 8 from J; bases not matched to a gene: 16. The germline V gene encodes CDR1 DFQATT and CDR2 SNEGSKA (reference sequence). The CDR3 covers 15 residues. CDR3 protein: CSANPGQGKEGGYTF. In DNA, the CDR3 is TGCAGTGCAAACCCGGGACAGGGAAAGGAAGGAGGCTACACCTTC.

The J gene is TRBJ1-2, the V gene TRBV20-1, with D maybe TRBD1 (5 bases). The CDR3 contains 16 residues. Trimming removed 3 bases from V and 5 bases from J, with 22 bases in between. Germline-derived CDR1 and CDR2 are DFQATT and SNEGSKA (reference sequence). The CDR3 is CSASSQGRPEEYGYTF. CDR3 nucleotide sequence: TGCAGTGCTAGTTCTCAGGGACGCCCAGAAGAGTATGGCTACACCTTC.

The chain has TRBV12-3 or TRBV12-4 and TRBJ2-1, with 15 bases lining up with TRBD2. Losses at the gene ends were 6 bases for V and 0 bases for J; bases not matched to a gene: 24. The CDR3 runs 24 residues. The CDR3 region is CASRTNTGTSGGPGFRSSYNEQFF. The DNA for the CDR3 is TGTGCCAGCAGAACAAATACCGGGACTAGCGGGGGGCCGGGATTCCGGAGCTCCTACAATGAGCAGTTCTTC.

This clonotype showed up many times. The J gene is TRBJ1-3, the V gene TRBV7-2; D is unresolved. CDR1 and CDR2 from the germline V gene are SGHTA and FQGNSA. There are 15 residues in the CDR3. Trimming stripped 2 bases from V and 8 bases from J, with 16 bases between. The CDR3 DNA reads as TGTGCCAGCAGCTTATTCCTTGGGGTGGTGGACACCATATATTTT. It codes for CASSLFLGVVDTIYF.

As to this clonotype: A much larger clonotype is one base distant, so this may be a read error. The chain employs TRBV12-3 or TRBV12-4 and TRBJ1-3; unclear D gene. The CDR3 is made up of 12 amino acids. CDR3 sequence: CASSLERNNIYF. The DNA of the CDR3 is TGTGCCAGCAGTTTAGAACGAAACAACATATATTTT.

This clonotype was observed at least ten times. The chain employs TRBV7-6 and TRBJ1-1, with D possibly being TRBD1 (6 bases). CDR3 length: 14 residues. The V gene's germline CDR1 is SGHVS and CDR2 FNYEAQ. The V gene lost 6 bases and the J gene lost 1 base, with 12 bases spanning the gap. CDR3 in DNA: TGTGCCAGCAGTTCCCCGGGACAGAACACTGAAGCTTTCTTT. The encoded protein is CASSSPGQNTEAFF.

V is TRBV7-2 and J is TRBJ1-1, with D maybe TRBD1 (6 bases). This CDR3 is 15 amino acids long. Trimming took 1 base from V and 0 from J, leaving 9 bases between them. Germline V gives CDR1 SGHTA, CDR2 FQGNSA. The CDR3 region is CASSLGDNLNTEAFF. In DNA, the CDR3 is TGTGCCAGCAGCTTAGGGGACAACCTGAACACTGAAGCTTTCTTT.